This TCR beta chain is drawn from a study of read filtering for tumor transcriptome and immune sequencing. Overall study: Among patients, roughly 17 were male and approximately 15 female, aged roughly 45 to 80 (mean roughly 63).

Molecular barcoded adaptors covering alpha/delta and beta/gamma chains were used on about 0.4 ug RNA. MiXCR, applied by TCRdb to the reads, yields one record per CDR3 protein. Of some 46,000 distinct CDR3 sequences listed, 12% are singletons. As to this clonotype: Sequence at one end of the junction differs from germline and may be a read error.

At the time of active disease, bone marrow was collected from every patient. The sample comprised a population of CD138-negative cells sorted from bone marrow. The source of this sequence is a donor at least 40 years old with multiple myeloma.

CDR3 region: CSVERGQGANNGQFF. The CDR3 DNA is TGCAGCGTTGAAAGGGGACAGGGAGCCAACAATGGGCAGTTCTTC. The genes are TRBV29-1 and TRBJ2-1, with 9 nucleotides matching TRBD1. Germline lookup yields CDR1 SQVTM and CDR2 ANQGSEA. This CDR3 has 15 amino acids.